The entry below gives a single T cell receptor beta chain sequence along with its context. This entry is derived from a study of blood T cell repertoires in COVID-19. In the study overall: Samples of COVID-19 (acute and convalescent) were obtained from the United States, Italy and Spain. Sources were T cells, B-cell-depleted T cells, or PBMCs; the material itself was cDNA or gDNA.

The CDR3 has 13 amino acids. The germline V and J ends were trimmed by 6 bases and 4 bases, with 12 bases remaining between them. CDR1 is MNHEY and CDR2 is SMNVEV in the germline V gene (reference sequence). In the authors' methods: Estimation of nucleated cell counts relied on the amplification of reference gene primers. The assay was immunoSEQ multiplex PCR, and TCRdb's table has in-frame clones only and misses some. V, J and clone size are those of that table, while D and trimming were read from the DNA. Seen here are about 210,000 clones, roughly four fifths observed once, and the top ten hold about 12%.

The chain combines TRBV27 with TRBJ1-2, with no clear D. Specimen: peripheral blood. This TCR came from a woman in her thirties or forties with acute or convalescent COVID-19. The CDR3 protein is CASRSAAFYGYTF. The CDR3 region has the DNA TGTGCCAGCAGAAGCGCGGCATTCTATGGCTACACCTTC.